What follows are 12 T cell receptor beta chains derived from one specimen sequenced in a study of CD8+CD57+ T cells in acquired aplastic anemia. The patients chosen for sequencing had shown expansion of CD8+CD57+ cells (detected by flow cytometry). Researchers used genomic DNA as the template to profile TCR beta VDJ and CDR3. TCRdb re-derived calls from the reads in MiXCR, one entry per CDR3 protein. Of about 180,000 distinct CDR3 sequences listed, about 60% were seen once; the top ten hold 40% to 50%. Material: sorted CD4+, CD8+, or CD8+CD57+ T cells (not recorded which) from PBMCs. Receptors were obtained from a human donor with aplastic anemia.

This rearrangement joins TRBV29-1 to TRBJ1-1; the D gene is possibly TRBD1 (6 bases). Germline V gene data show CDR1 as SQVTM and CDR2 as ANQGSEA. The V gene lost 3 bases and the J gene lost 7 bases, with 21 bases spanning the gap. The CDR3 is 15 amino acids. The CDR3 reads CSVDRGQGIKGEAFF. The CDR3 bases are TGCAGCGTTGACCGAGGGCAGGGGATTAAGGGTGAAGCTTTCTTT.

To note about this clonotype: A read error may explain this, as a much larger clone is one base away. The chain joins TRBV19 to TRBJ2-7; D is unresolved. The V end was cut by 11 bases, the J end by 7 bases, with 18 bases between. The CDR3 is 12 amino acids. Germline assignment: CDR1 LNHDA and CDR2 SQIVND (reference sequence). The CDR3 region is CAWSVSPGEQYF. The DNA for the CDR3 is TGTGCCTGGAGTGTAAGTCCAGGAGAGCAGTACTTC. The complete variable domain, with remaining parts taken from reference TRBV19 and TRBJ2-7, reads DGGITQSPKYLFRKEGQNVTLSCEQNLNHDAMYWYRQDPGQGLRLIYYSQIVNDFQKGDIAEGYSVSREKKESFPLTVTSAQKNPTAFYLCAWSVSPGEQYFGPGTRLTVT.

The chain employs TRBV19 and TRBJ1-1; tentative D call: TRBD1 (5 bases). The CDR3 spans 13 residues. V was shortened by 0 bases and J by 5 bases, with 7 bases between the two germline ends. Germline CDR1 is LNHDA and CDR2 is SQIVND (reference sequence). This chain's CDR3 is CASSIDRETEAFF. In nucleotides, the CDR3 is TGTGCCAGTAGTATAGACAGGGAAACTGAAGCTTTCTTT.

Regarding this clonotype: Germline is not matched at one junction end, which may reflect a read error. The chain links TRBV7-8 to TRBJ2-1; 8 nucleotides agree with TRBD2. CDR3 length: 16 residues. Per the germline V gene, CDR1 is SGHVS and CDR2 is FQNEAQ. The CDR3, as DNA: TGTGCCAGCAGCTTGCCCAGCGGGAGAGTCGACAATGAGAAGTTCTTC. This encodes CASSLPSGRVDNEKFF.

For this clonotype: No conserved phenylalanine or tryptophan ends this CDR3, so it is likely a read error. The limits of the CDR3 on the DNA are not certain, so only TCRdb's listed CDR3 is given. V usage is TRBV20-1 and J usage is TRBJ2-6. The CDR3 is made up of 13 amino acids, end residues included. The V gene's germline CDR1 is DFQATT and CDR2 SNEGSKA (reference sequence). The chain's CDR3 is CSAPDDGANVLVL.

The chain joins TRBV2 to TRBJ1-2; maybe TRBD1 (6 bases). Trimming cost V 7 bases and J 1 base, with 13 bases left between them. Germline V lookup: CDR1 SNHLY, CDR2 FYNNEI. The CDR3 consists of 14 residues. CDR3 sequence (DNA): TGTGCCAGCAACCCTGACAGGAATAACTATGGCTACACCTTC. This codes for CASNPDRNNYGYTF.

This chain connects TRBV20-1 to TRBJ2-1, with 14 positions matching TRBD2. CDR3 length: 15 amino acids. V trimming: 3 bases; J trimming: 6 bases; junction bases outside the gene matches: 4. CDR1 and CDR2 (germline): DFQATT, SNEGSKA (reference sequence). The CDR3 DNA sequence: TGCAGTGCTAGTCGGACTAGCGGGGGGCTCAATGAGCAGTTCTTC. Amino acids: CSASRTSGGLNEQFF.

The J gene is TRBJ1-2, the V gene TRBV20-1; D gene unclear. Germline-derived CDR1 and CDR2 are DFQATT and SNEGSKA (reference sequence). The CDR3 totals 16 residues. V lost 5 bases, J lost 9 bases, and 28 bases lay in between. DNA for the CDR3: TGCAGTGCTTCCACCCCGGGCCCGAACGGTTATTATTGCTACACCTTC. It is translated as CSASTPGPNGYYCYTF.

The rearrangement uses TRBV2 and TRBJ2-5; 7 bases map to TRBD2. V lost 3 bases, J lost 2 bases, and 9 bases stayed unmatched. The CDR3 sequence is 16 residues long. Per germline, CDR1 SNHLY and CDR2 FYNNEI. This chain's CDR3 is CASSDLSSGRQETQYF. The CDR3 DNA reads TGTGCCAGCAGTGATCTGTCTAGCGGACGGCAAGAGACCCAGTACTTC.

The chain combines TRBV20-1 with TRBJ1-2, with D tentatively TRBD1 (5 bases). The CDR3 runs 14 residues. Looked up from germline, CDR1 is DFQATT and CDR2 is SNEGSKA (reference sequence). V lost 1 base to trimming and J lost 4 bases, with 13 bases between them. The CDR3 nucleotides are TGCAGTGCTAGAGTGGCCCCCGGGGGCTATGGCTACACCTTC. This codes for CSARVAPGGYGYTF.

This clonotype was recorded once. The gene calls are TRBV29-1 and TRBJ2-5, with 12 nucleotides matching TRBD2. The ends lost 2 bases at V and 2 bases at J; junction bases unmatched: 6. This CDR3 comprises 16 residues. Germline values: CDR1 SQVTM, CDR2 ANQGSEA. The CDR3 region is CSVEPRTSGAQETQYF. CDR3 DNA: TGCAGCGTTGAACCCCGGACTAGCGGGGCACAAGAGACCCAGTACTTC.

The chain employs TRBV20-1 and TRBJ1-6; D might be TRBD1 (5 bases). The CDR3 runs 14 residues. Per germline, CDR1 DFQATT and CDR2 SNEGSKA (reference sequence). The germline V and J ends were trimmed by 6 bases and 6 bases, with 15 bases remaining between them. CDR3 residues: CSALFEGTNSPLHF. The CDR3 DNA reads TGCAGTGCCCTTTTCGAGGGGACTAATTCACCCCTCCACTTT.